This TCR beta chain was sequenced in a study of response to subunit inactivated influenza vaccine. This clonotype was counted a few times. TCRdb reprocessed the RT-PCR reads with MiXCR, giving one entry per CDR3 protein. This table has 500,000 to 600,000 distinct CDR3 sequences, about 10% appearing once. The J segment lost 1 base and the V segment lost 2 bases, leaving 14 bases of the junction unmatched. Germline CDR1 reads SGHDT; CDR2 reads YYEEEE. The CDR3 consists of 18 residues. The data were also submitted as part of a second study, on T cells expressing NK-cell markers. That publication notes: TCR beta cDNA was made by 5'RACE template switching with UMIs. Within the sequenced cohort of eight donors, seven exhibited HCMV seropositivity and one was seronegative. Sorting was restricted to alpha-beta TCR T cells by an anti-gamma-delta TCR antibody in several experiments. NKG2C+ dominant clonotype frequencies in roughly six donors were roughly 1.0-8% of CD8+ T cells. The CD3+CD56-NKG2C+ fraction of a handful of donors was likewise dominated by these clonotypes.

Material: PBMCs from blood, obtained on the day of vaccination. This clonotype was obtained from a man aged 50 to 59 who received an inactivated influenza vaccine. The genes are TRBV5-6 and TRBJ2-5, with 7 nucleotides matching TRBD2. The CDR3 here is CASSFRTYRGGPQETQYF. The CDR3 DNA sequence: TGTGCCAGCAGCTTTCGTACCTATAGGGGAGGGCCCCAAGAGACCCAGTACTTC.